This passage covers 32 T cell receptor beta chains from one sample sequenced in a study of post-analysis software for immune sequencing data. The TCR beta cDNA libraries contained unique molecular identifiers. TCRdb passed the PCR reads through MiXCR, listing each CDR3 protein once. The repertoire holds roughly 400,000 distinct CDR3 sequences, with more than 30% as singletons. No cognate antigen is known for these TCRs. Study results and limitations: Included in a set of five TRBV segments more frequent in patients than controls were TRBV5-6, TRBV5-1 and TRBV20-1.

The sample consisted of blood. The receptor source for this set is a girl aged 2 to 10 with multiple sclerosis.

This chain joins TRBV10-3 and TRBJ2-1; TRBD2 aligns across 11 bases. Germline loops: CDR1 ENHRY, CDR2 SYGVKD. The CDR3 has 16 amino acids. With V trimmed by 4 bases and J by 9 bases, 11 bases remained unmatched. The CDR3 region is CAISVAPGLAVLEQFF. For the CDR3, the DNA is TGTGCCATCAGTGTGGCCCCGGGACTAGCGGTACTTGAGCAGTTCTTC.

The CDR3 is CASSPGAQPQHF. As DNA, the CDR3 is TGTGCCAGCAGCCCAGGGGCCCAGCCCCAGCATTTT. This sequence joins TRBV6-6 and TRBJ1-5; D perhaps matches TRBD1 (6 bases). The CDR3 totals 12 residues. Germline V CDR1 and CDR2: MNHNY, SVGAGI (reference sequence). V lost 6 bases to trimming and J lost 7 bases, with 10 bases between them.

The chain has TRBV6-6 and TRBJ1-1, with D possibly being TRBD1 (5 bases). This CDR3 comprises 11 residues. Germline V gives CDR1 MNHNY, CDR2 SVGAGI (reference sequence). Trimming pared 5 bases from V and 11 bases from J, leaving 12 bases between. The CDR3 reads CASSPGGWAFF. The CDR3 nucleotides are TGTGCCAGCAGTCCCGGGGGATGGGCTTTCTTT.

This chain links TRBV5-5 with TRBJ1-2; 8 bases map to TRBD1. The CDR3 totals 17 residues. Per germline, CDR1 SGHKS and CDR2 YYEKEE (reference sequence). With 0 bases clipped from V and 4 bases from J, the junction kept 11 bases outside the gene matches. In DNA, the CDR3 is TGTGCCAGCAGCTTGGCGCCTGGACAGGGACGATCCTATGGCTACACCTTC. This translates into CASSLAPGQGRSYGYTF. The full variable domain, completed using reference TRBV5-5 and TRBJ1-2, is DAGVTQSPTHLIKTRGQQVTLRCSPISGHKSVSWYQQVLGQGPQFIFQYYEKEERGRGNFPDRFSARQFPNYSSELNVNALLLGDSALYLCASSLAPGQGRSYGYTFGSGTRLTVV.

The V and J genes are TRBV6-6 and TRBJ1-2; no clear D gene. The V and J ends lost 0 bases and 8 bases respectively, with 22 bases between them. The CDR3 loop spans 17 amino acids. Looked up from germline, CDR1 is MNHNY and CDR2 is SVGAGI (reference sequence). CDR3 in DNA: TGTGCCAGCAGTTACTCTATAGCGACGGGAGATGGAGACGGCTACACCTTC. It encodes CASSYSIATGDGDGYTF.

The chain employs TRBV27 and TRBJ1-4; 9 bases align to TRBD1. Per the germline V gene, CDR1 is MNHEY and CDR2 is SMNVEV (reference sequence). V dropped 2 bases and J dropped 6; count of bases not matched to a gene: 1. The CDR3 consists of 14 residues. The CDR3 protein is CASSLTGGDEKLFF. As DNA, the CDR3 is TGTGCCAGCAGTTTAACAGGGGGCGATGAAAAACTGTTTTTT.

The J gene is TRBJ1-2, the V gene TRBV15; D perhaps matches TRBD1 (6 bases). Germline loops: CDR1 LNHNV, CDR2 YYDKDF (reference sequence). The germline V and J ends were trimmed by 1 base and 4 bases, with 16 bases remaining between them. The CDR3 totals 16 residues. The CDR3 is CATSRGSRGLGYGYTF. In DNA, the CDR3 is TGTGCCACCAGCAGAGGTTCGCGGGGGCTCGGCTATGGCTACACCTTC.

The chain uses TRBV6-6 and TRBJ2-3; D not certain. Germline values: CDR1 MNHNY, CDR2 SVGAGI (reference sequence). The ends were cut back, 6 bases at V and 14 bases at J, with 21 bases in the middle. This CDR3 region has 13 residues. The CDR3: CASRQENLPWPYF. CDR3 in DNA: TGTGCCAGCAGACAAGAGAACCTCCCATGGCCGTATTTT.

The CDR3 protein is CSARGTGSYYGYTF. For the CDR3, the DNA is TGCAGTGCTAGAGGTACAGGGTCGTACTATGGCTACACCTTC. V gene TRBV20-1 combines with J gene TRBJ1-2; a weak D match, TRBD1 (6 bases). Germline CDR1 is DFQATT and CDR2 is SNEGSKA (reference sequence). CDR3 length: 14 amino acids. V was trimmed by 1 base and J by 3 bases, leaving 12 bases between them.

Only a few counts were recorded for this clonotype. J is TRBJ2-5 and V is TRBV15, with D hard to call. The assigned J gene may be wrong: the sequence end matches TRBJ2-7 better. CDR1 is LNHNV, CDR2 YYDKDF, per germline (reference sequence). This CDR3 has 13 residues. DNA for the CDR3: TGTGCCACCAGCAGAGTTAGACAATACGAGCAGTACTTC. It specifies CATSRVRQYEQYF.

This clonotype has only a few counts. V and J are TRBV2 and TRBJ1-1, with D maybe TRBD1 (5 bases). Germline-derived CDR1 and CDR2 are SNHLY and FYNNEI. This CDR3 is built from 12 residues. V lost 6 bases, J lost 5 bases, and 10 bases lay in between. The DNA for the CDR3 is TGTGCCAGCAGGGAGGGACGGACTGAAGCTTTCTTT. This sequence encodes CASREGRTEAFF.

The V gene is TRBV6-2 or TRBV6-3, the J gene TRBJ1-2, with D uncertain. This CDR3 comprises 14 residues. V gave up 6 bases and J gave up 4 bases, with 15 bases separating them. Germline V lookup: CDR1 MNHEY, CDR2 SVGEGT. CDR3 amino acids: CASSHEPRTYGYTF. DNA for the CDR3: TGTGCCAGCAGCCACGAACCCAGGACCTATGGCTACACCTTC.

This clonotype was detected many times. This chain uses TRBV20-1 with TRBJ2-6, with D unresolved. Germline CDR1 reads DFQATT; CDR2 reads SNEGSKA (reference sequence). Trimming shortened V by 6 bases and J by 0 bases, and 3 bases separated the two germline ends. This CDR3 is 12 amino acids long. CDR3 bases: TGCAGTGCAGCCTCTGGGGCCAACGTCCTGACTTTC. Protein product: CSAASGANVLTF.

Regarding this clonotype: The junction shows a germline mismatch at one end, possibly a read error. The CDR3 sequence is CTSSESYGSSYEQYF. As DNA, the CDR3 is TGCACCAGCAGTGAGTCGTACGGGAGCTCCTACGAGCAGTACTTC. This chain links TRBV10-2 with TRBJ2-7; weak D call: TRBD2 (6 bases). The CDR3 is 15 residues long. CDR1 is WSHSY, CDR2 SAAADI, per germline.

This clonotype was detected only a few times. J is TRBJ1-4 and V is TRBV4-1, with TRBD1 as a possible D gene (5 bases). The CDR3 sequence is 18 residues long. Germline V lookup: CDR1 MGHRA, CDR2 YSYEKL. V lost 3 bases and J 6 bases, leaving 23 bases between the germline ends. The CDR3 DNA reads TGCGCCAGCAGCCAGGTACCCATTGGCAGGGAAAGGGATGAAAAACTGTTTTTT. This gives the protein CASSQVPIGRERDEKLFF.

The rearrangement uses TRBV12-3 or TRBV12-4 and TRBJ1-1; D not certain. CDR3 length: 14 residues. The V gene lost 2 bases and the J gene lost 4 bases, with 11 bases spanning the gap. The CDR3 coding sequence is TGTGCCAGCAGTTTAAACGGGGATCGCACTGAAGCTTTCTTT. As protein: CASSLNGDRTEAFF.

The V and J genes are TRBV4-2 and TRBJ2-1; a possible D gene is TRBD2 (5 bases). The germline V gene has CDR1 LGHNA and CDR2 YNFKEQ. V lost 4 bases and J 0 bases, leaving 10 bases between the germline ends. This CDR3 has 15 amino acids. The DNA of the CDR3 is TGTGCCAGCAGCCCCAGCGGTAACTCCTACAATGAGCAGTTCTTC. Translated, it gives CASSPSGNSYNEQFF.

A few counts support this clonotype. The chain uses TRBV28 and TRBJ2-1; no clear D gene. V was cut by 6 bases and J by 4 bases, with 7 bases left in between. Germline CDR1 and CDR2: MDHEN and SYDVKM. The CDR3 loop spans 12 amino acids. The CDR3 protein is CASSPTYNEQFF. The CDR3 DNA sequence: TGTGCCAGCAGCCCCACTTACAATGAGCAGTTCTTC.

The chain is built from TRBV10-2 and TRBJ2-3; TRBD1 is a possible D gene (5 bases). Germline loops: CDR1 WSHSY, CDR2 SAAADI. V was clipped by 7 bases and J by 0 bases, with 11 bases between them. The CDR3 is made up of 14 amino acids. The chain's CDR3 is CASTTRVSTDTQYF. In nucleotides, the CDR3 is TGCGCCAGCACAACCAGGGTGAGCACAGATACGCAGTATTTT.

V and J are TRBV7-2 and TRBJ2-1; no definite D call. The V gene's germline CDR1 is SGHTA and CDR2 FQGNSA. Trimming removed 5 bases from V and 6 bases from J, with 20 bases in between. The CDR3 covers 16 residues. Here the CDR3 reads CASSERSPARANEQFF. The CDR3 DNA reads as TGTGCCAGCAGCGAAAGAAGCCCGGCCCGCGCCAATGAGCAGTTCTTC. Complete variable domain (other parts from reference TRBV7-2 and TRBJ2-1): GAGVSQSPSNKVTEKGKDVELRCDPISGHTALYWYRQSLGQGLEFLIYFQGNSAPDKSGLPSDRFSAERTGGSVSTLTIQRTQQEDSAVYLCASSERSPARANEQFFGPGTRLTVL.

For this clonotype: This sequence may be a read error, since a much larger clone differs from it by one base. J is TRBJ2-1 and V is TRBV15; D may correspond to TRBD1 or TRBD2 (7 bases each). The V end was cut by 11 bases, the J end by 0 bases, with 20 bases between. Germline loops: CDR1 LNHNV, CDR2 YYDKDF (reference sequence). This CDR3 is built from 16 residues. Here the CDR3 reads CAANQGGRASYNEQFF. The CDR3 DNA reads TGTGCCGCCAATCAGGGGGGGAGGGCCTCCTACAATGAGCAGTTCTTC.

This clonotype appeared a single time. This chain links TRBV11-3 with TRBJ2-1, with D possibly matching TRBD1 (5 bases). The germline CDR1 and CDR2 sequences are SGHNT and YENEEA. Trimming took 3 bases from V and 0 from J, leaving 12 bases between them. This CDR3 comprises 16 residues. DNA of the CDR3: TGTGCCAGCAGCTTGAAGGGGCCAAGCTCCTACAATGAGCAGTTCTTC. It codes for CASSLKGPSSYNEQFF.

The chain uses TRBV7-7 and TRBJ2-4; 10 bases map to TRBD1. The J call may be wrong; the DNA end is better matched by TRBJ2-7. Germline assignment: CDR1 SSHAT and CDR2 FNYEAQ (reference sequence). There are 16 residues in the CDR3. The CDR3 sequence is CASSPTGTGVPYEQYF. CDR3 coding DNA: TGTGCCAGCAGCCCGACTGGGACAGGGGTTCCCTACGAGCAGTACTTC.

The genes are TRBV12-3 or TRBV12-4 and TRBJ1-1; maybe TRBD1 (5 bases). The germline V and J ends were trimmed by 1 base and 4 bases, with 16 bases remaining between them. This CDR3 region has 16 residues. The CDR3 is CASSLVGRLWGTEAFF. The CDR3 DNA reads as TGTGCCAGCAGTTTAGTGGGGCGGCTTTGGGGCACTGAAGCTTTCTTT.

A word on this clonotype: One end of the junction does not line up with germline, which may come from a read error. The V gene is TRBV10-3, the J gene TRBJ2-7; possibly TRBD1 for D (6 bases). The DNA matches TRBJ2-5 better at its end, which makes the J call doubtful. The CDR3 consists of 13 residues. The germline CDR1 and CDR2 sequences are ENHRY and SYGVKD. The CDR3 loop reads CASSEGRGETQYF. In DNA, the CDR3 is TGTGCCAGCAGTGAGGGCAGGGGAGAGACCCAGTACTTC.

This clonotype turned up a few times. This chain uses TRBV5-5 with TRBJ2-7; tentatively, D is TRBD1 (6 bases). CDR3 length equals 13 residues. V was clipped by 6 bases and J by 0 bases, with 10 bases between them. CDR1 SGHKS and CDR2 YYEKEE come from the germline V gene (reference sequence). In DNA form, the CDR3 reads TGTGCCAGCACCCAGGGGTTCTCCTACGAGCAGTACTTC. It encodes CASTQGFSYEQYF.

The J gene is TRBJ2-5, the V gene TRBV6-6; 11 bases match TRBD2. This CDR3 spans 16 amino acids. The germline V gene encodes CDR1 MNHNY and CDR2 SVGAGI (reference sequence). V lost 5 bases and J lost 5; bases outside the gene matches: 10. The CDR3 DNA sequence: TGTGCCAGCAGTATCGAACTAGCGGGAGTTGGTGAGACCCAGTACTTC. It encodes CASSIELAGVGETQYF.

This clonotype came up a few times. The rearrangement links TRBV12-3 or TRBV12-4 to TRBJ2-1; D gene ambiguous. The CDR3 extends over 13 amino acids. With 8 bases removed from V and 0 bases from J, the gap between germline ends came to 8 bases. CDR3 sequence (DNA): TGTGCCAGCGGTGGGAACTCCTACAATGAGCAGTTCTTC. Its translation: CASGGNSYNEQFF.

This clonotype occurred a few times. The V gene is TRBV20-1, the J gene TRBJ1-6; 7 positions agree with TRBD1. Germline lookup yields CDR1 DFQATT and CDR2 SNEGSKA (reference sequence). The V and J ends lost 0 bases and 4 bases, in that order; junction bases with no gene match: 12. CDR3 size: 18 residues. CDR3 sequence: CSARDWDSQTVYNSPLHF. CDR3 DNA: TGCAGTGCTAGAGATTGGGACAGCCAAACCGTTTATAATTCACCCCTCCACTTT.

The chain combines TRBV20-1 with TRBJ2-4, with 10 positions matching TRBD1. The CDR3 is made up of 15 amino acids. Looked up from germline, CDR1 is DFQATT and CDR2 is SNEGSKA (reference sequence). V was clipped by 5 bases and J by 3 bases; unmatched bases: 7. DNA of the CDR3: TGCAGTGCTCTCCGGGACAGGGGACTCAAAAACATTCAGTACTTC. This encodes CSALRDRGLKNIQYF.

The chain is built from TRBV4-2 and TRBJ2-3; 8 bases align to TRBD2. CDR1 is LGHNA and CDR2 is YNFKEQ in the germline V gene. The CDR3 loop spans 16 amino acids. V was clipped by 1 base and J by 2 bases; unmatched bases: 5. CDR3 sequence reads: CASSQGLLADTDTQYF. The CDR3 DNA is TGTGCCAGCAGCCAAGGTCTACTAGCGGACACAGATACGCAGTATTTT.

The V gene is TRBV29-1, the J gene TRBJ2-1, with 10 bases fitting TRBD1. The CDR3 spans 13 residues. V lost 7 bases to trimming and J lost 7 bases; unmatched junction nucleotides: 7. Germline assignment: CDR1 SQVTM and CDR2 ANQGSEA. CDR3 in amino acids: CSARQGAGNEQFF. As DNA, the CDR3 is TGCAGCGCTAGACAGGGGGCTGGGAATGAGCAGTTCTTC.